The 5 T cell receptor beta chains in this list originate from one sample, sequenced in a study of blood T cell repertoires in COVID-19. Measured with immunoSEQ multiplex PCR; TCRdb has only the in-frame clones, and not every one. This table has about 38,000 clones, almost 90% appearing once. Sequences were obtained from peripheral blood. These receptors were collected from a man aged 60-69 years with active or convalescent COVID-19.

This chain connects TRBV19 to TRBJ2-1; D is unclear. The CDR3 has 12 amino acids. The germline gives CDR1 LNHDA, CDR2 SQIVND (reference sequence). The germline V and J ends were trimmed by 0 bases and 7 bases, with 4 bases remaining between them. The CDR3 loop is CASSIERNEQFF. DNA of the CDR3: TGTGCCAGTAGTATAGAGAGAAATGAGCAGTTCTTC.

J is TRBJ2-1 and V is TRBV9; 15 bases agree with TRBD2. Germline CDR1 and CDR2: SGDLS and YYNGEE. The CDR3 sequence is 14 residues long. The J segment lost 9 bases and the V segment lost 4 bases, leaving 2 bases of the junction unmatched. CDR3 protein: CASSKGLAGGEQFF. Written as DNA, the CDR3 is TGTGCCAGCAGCAAGGGACTAGCGGGAGGTGAGCAGTTCTTC. The full variable domain, completed using reference TRBV9 and TRBJ2-1, is DSGVTQTPKHLITATGQRVTLRCSPRSGDLSVYWYQQSLDQGLQFLIQYYNGEERAKGNILERFSAQQFPDLHSELNLSSLELGDSALYFCASSKGLAGGEQFFGPGTRLTVL.

This chain connects TRBV5-1 to TRBJ1-4; 7 bases are shared with TRBD1. This CDR3 region has 14 residues. Germline V gene sequence: CDR1 SGHRS, CDR2 YFSETQ. Trimming took 3 bases from V and 3 from J; bases not matched to a gene: 2. In DNA form, the CDR3 reads TGCGCCAGCAGCTCAGGGGGGCCTAATGAAAAACTGTTTTTT. Residues: CASSSGGPNEKLFF.

The chain joins TRBV10-2 to TRBJ2-3; D call uncertain. The CDR3 totals 14 residues. Trimming took 4 bases from V and 2 from J, leaving 10 bases between them. From germline, CDR1 is WSHSY and CDR2 SAAADI. The CDR3 is CASSANFFTDTQYF. CDR3 nucleotide sequence: TGCGCCAGCAGTGCTAACTTCTTCACAGATACGCAGTATTTT.

The V and J genes are TRBV29-1 and TRBJ2-5; D may be TRBD1 (5 bases). Germline-derived CDR1 and CDR2 are SQVTM and ANQGSEA. V was pared by 0 bases and J by 0 bases, with 5 bases between. The CDR3 extends over 13 amino acids. This CDR3 reads CSVEEQDQETQYF. Here the CDR3 DNA reads TGCAGCGTTGAAGAACAGGACCAAGAGACCCAGTACTTC.